Below are 7 T cell receptor beta chains sequenced from a single sample in a study of regulatory T cells in long-lasting Graves disease. Noted time point: newly diagnosed GD, antithyroid drugs for less than 3 months. Making the TCR library involved RNA that had been extracted from PBMCs. To make TCR beta libraries, researchers used iRepertoire HTBI primers and Arm-PCR of CDR3 regions. MiXCR was run by TCRdb on the multiplex PCR reads, yielding one entry per CDR3 protein. The sample shows approximately 300,000 distinct CDR3 sequences, approximately 20% of them seen only once. Sequenced material: peripheral blood mononuclear cells (PBMCs), taken at new diagnosis, from a patient treated with antithyroid drugs. The receptors originated from a female donor with Graves disease.

This chain connects TRBV20-1 to TRBJ2-1; 13 nucleotides match TRBD2. CDR3 length: 20 residues. Germline V gene sequence: CDR1 DFQATT, CDR2 SNEGSKA (reference sequence). V shed 3 bases, J shed 9 bases, and the junction held 23 bases outside the gene matches. The CDR3 nucleotides are TGCAGTGCTAGTAGTTGGGCGGCGCAGAAACTAGCGGGAGGGCCTGTTGAGCAGTTCTTC. Its protein product is CSASSWAAQKLAGGPVEQFF.

The table lists this clonotype with many counts. This chain uses TRBV27 with TRBJ1-5, with TRBD1 matching over 9 bases. Germline CDR1 MNHEY, CDR2 SMNVEV (reference sequence). J gave up 4 bases and V 2 bases, and 6 bases lay outside the gene matches. This CDR3 region has 16 residues. The CDR3 region is CASSLSDRGRNQPQHF. CDR3 sequence (DNA): TGTGCCAGCAGTTTAAGTGACAGGGGGAGGAATCAGCCCCAGCATTTT.

This clonotype was recorded many times. The chain uses TRBV15 and TRBJ1-3, with a weak D call TRBD1 (6 bases). Germline V gives CDR1 LNHNV, CDR2 YYDKDF (reference sequence). The CDR3 sequence is 15 residues long. V shed 5 bases and J shed 0 bases, with 11 bases lying between them. CDR3 in DNA: TGTGCCACCAGCGCCCGGGACACCTCTGGAAACACCATATATTTT. The encoded protein is CATSARDTSGNTIYF.

About this clonotype itself: One junction end disagrees with the germline gene, perhaps due to a read error. The chain combines TRBV5-1 with TRBJ2-2; TRBD2 is a possible D gene (5 bases). Germline V gene lookup returns CDR1 SGHRS and CDR2 YFSETQ. The CDR3 contains 14 residues. The CDR3 DNA reads as TGCGCCAGCAGCCTCTATACTTACACCGGGGAGCTGCTTTTT. It specifies CASSLYTYTGELLF.

Concerning this clonotype itself: A read error is possible here, since a much larger clone lies one base away. The chain employs TRBV29-1 and TRBJ2-7, with TRBD2 matching over 7 bases. Germline CDR1 reads SQVTM; CDR2 reads ANQGSEA. The length of the CDR3 is 13 residues. V shed 4 bases and J 3 bases; nucleotides not matched to a gene: 6. CDR3 nucleotides: TGCAGCGTTGCGAGCGGGAAGATCTACGAGCAGTACTTC. Translating it yields CSVASGKIYEQYF.

This clonotype came up many times. The V and J genes are TRBV2 and TRBJ2-1; 7 bases match TRBD2. Germline loops: CDR1 SNHLY, CDR2 FYNNEI. CDR3 length: 14 residues. With V trimmed by 8 bases and J by 8 bases, 12 bases remained unmatched. The CDR3 DNA sequence: TGTGCCAGCCGAATGGCGGGAGTACGCGATGAGCAGTTCTTC. Its protein is CASRMAGVRDEQFF.

The CDR3 DNA is TGTGCCAGCAGCTTGGGACCGCTACTCATGAACACTGAAGCTTTCTTT. Translation gives CASSLGPLLMNTEAFF. V and J are TRBV7-9 and TRBJ1-1, with D possibly matching TRBD1 (5 bases). Trimming took off 3 bases at V and 0 bases at J, with 14 bases between the two ends. The CDR3 totals 16 residues. CDR1 is SEHNR, CDR2 FQNEAQ, per germline (reference sequence).